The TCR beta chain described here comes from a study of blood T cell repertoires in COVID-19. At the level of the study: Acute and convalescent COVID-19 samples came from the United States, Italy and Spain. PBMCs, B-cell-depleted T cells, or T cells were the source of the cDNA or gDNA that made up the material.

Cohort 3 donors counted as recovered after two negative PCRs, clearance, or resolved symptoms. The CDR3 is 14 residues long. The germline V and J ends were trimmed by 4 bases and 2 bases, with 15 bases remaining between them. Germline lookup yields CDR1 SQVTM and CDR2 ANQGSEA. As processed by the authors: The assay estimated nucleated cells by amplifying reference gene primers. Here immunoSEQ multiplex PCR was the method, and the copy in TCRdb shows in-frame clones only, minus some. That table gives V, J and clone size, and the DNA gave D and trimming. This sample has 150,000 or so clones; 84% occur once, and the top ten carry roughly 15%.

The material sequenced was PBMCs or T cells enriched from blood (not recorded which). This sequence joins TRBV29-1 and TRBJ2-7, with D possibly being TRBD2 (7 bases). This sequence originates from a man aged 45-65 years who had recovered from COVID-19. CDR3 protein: CSVGGGQSTYEQYF. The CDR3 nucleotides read TGCAGCGTTGGGGGGGGACAAAGCACCTACGAGCAGTACTTC.